A single sample is the source of the 14 T cell receptor beta chains below, sequenced in a study of vaccination effects on CD4 cells after COVID-19. Culturing for roughly 9 days preceded CD4+ T cell isolation. The method was immunoSEQ multiplex PCR; TCRdb's version includes in-frame clones alone and lacks a portion of them. Of around 56,000 clones listed, roughly 80% are singletons. These TCRs' antigens remain unknown. The specimen was CD4+ T cells from PBMCs cultured without peptide, collected before COVID-19 vaccination. The receptors originated from a human donor who received a COVID-19 vaccine.

J is TRBJ1-4 and V is TRBV14; a possible D gene is TRBD1 (6 bases). Trimming removed 2 bases at V and 8 bases at J, with 21 bases between. CDR3 length equals 17 residues. Looked up from germline, CDR1 is SGHDN and CDR2 is FVKESK. CDR3 sequence (DNA): TGTGCCAGCAGCCAACTCCGGGGGCCTCTTAAAAGCGAAAAACTGTTTTTT. It codes for CASSQLRGPLKSEKLFF.

The chain employs TRBV6-5 and TRBJ2-2; D may be TRBD2 (6 bases). Germline V gene sequence: CDR1 MNHEY, CDR2 SVGAGI. The CDR3 runs 15 residues. With 7 bases removed from V and 4 bases from J, the gap between germline ends came to 16 bases. The DNA for the CDR3 is TGTGCCAGCATGGGTTGGAGGGCTCCCACCGGGGAGCTGTTTTTT. Its translation: CASMGWRAPTGELFF.

The chain has TRBV5-4 and TRBJ2-5, with D possibly TRBD2 on 6 matching bases. This CDR3 spans 18 amino acids. Germline V CDR1 and CDR2: SGHNT, YYREEE (reference sequence). The V end was cut by 0 bases, the J end by 2 bases, with 20 bases between. CDR3 region: CASSLGGPSAPNQETQYF. DNA for the CDR3: TGTGCCAGCAGCTTGGGAGGGCCTAGCGCCCCGAATCAAGAGACCCAGTACTTC. Using reference TRBV5-4 and TRBJ2-5 for the parts outside the CDR3, the full variable domain is ETGVTQSPTHLIKTRGQQVTLRCSSQSGHNTVSWYQQALGQGPQFIFQYYREEENGRGNFPPRFSGLQFPNYSSELNVNALELDDSALYLCASSLGGPSAPNQETQYFGPGTRLLVL.

The J gene is TRBJ2-2, the V gene TRBV18; 7 nucleotides match TRBD1. V trimming: 6 bases; J trimming: 0 bases; junction bases outside the gene matches: 10. CDR1 and CDR2 (germline): KGHSH, LQKENI. This CDR3 is 17 amino acids long. The CDR3 DNA reads TGTGCCAGCTCTCAATACGACAGGGCTTCGAACACCGGGGAGCTGTTTTTT. The encoded protein is CASSQYDRASNTGELFF. Based on the CDR3 plus reference TRBV18 and TRBJ2-2, the full variable domain is NAGVMQNPRHLVRRRGQEARLRCSPMKGHSHVYWYRQLPEEGLKFMVYLQKENIIDESGMPKERFSAEFPKEGPSILRIQQVVRGDSAAYFCASSQYDRASNTGELFFGEGSRLTVL.

The chain combines TRBV5-1 with TRBJ1-2, with 8 bases identical to TRBD1. With 4 bases clipped from V and 6 bases from J, the junction kept 14 bases outside the gene matches. CDR3 length: 16 amino acids. Germline assignment: CDR1 SGHRS and CDR2 YFSETQ. CDR3 region: CASSLSTVTGGDGYTF. The CDR3 nucleotides are TGCGCCAGCAGCCTCTCCACCGTAACAGGGGGGGATGGCTACACCTTC.

The chain recombines TRBV9 with TRBJ2-2; 8 positions agree with TRBD2. The CDR3 runs to 14 residues. With 0 bases clipped from V and 7 bases from J, the junction kept 2 bases outside the gene matches. Looked up from germline, CDR1 is SGDLS and CDR2 is YYNGEE. CDR3 sequence reads: CASSVAGGHGELFF. CDR3 nucleotide sequence: TGTGCCAGCAGCGTAGCGGGGGGGCACGGGGAGCTGTTTTTT.

The chain is built from TRBV6-6 and TRBJ2-3; D not certain. This CDR3 region has 11 residues. V was cut by 4 bases and J by 2 bases, with 1 base left in between. Germline assignment: CDR1 MNHNY and CDR2 SVGAGI (reference sequence). CDR3 coding DNA: TGTGCCAGCAGTTCCACAGATACGCAGTATTTT. Protein product: CASSSTDTQYF.

V is TRBV19 and J is TRBJ2-1; D may be TRBD2 (6 bases). This CDR3 has 16 residues. Trimming pared 5 bases from V and 1 base from J, leaving 15 bases between. The germline V gene encodes CDR1 LNHDA and CDR2 SQIVND (reference sequence). The CDR3 spells CASSVGGVRSYNEQFF. In DNA, the CDR3 is TGTGCCAGTAGTGTGGGAGGTGTCAGATCCTACAATGAGCAGTTCTTC.

This chain connects TRBV6-1 to TRBJ1-3, with D unclear. The germline V and J ends were trimmed by 2 bases and 9 bases, with 14 bases remaining between them. Germline lookup yields CDR1 MNHNS and CDR2 SASEGT. CDR3 length: 14 residues. The CDR3 nucleotides are TGTGCCAGCAGTGAAAACTTCTTAAGGGCCACCATATATTTT. Translating gives CASSENFLRATIYF.

The chain is built from TRBV6-6 and TRBJ1-2; TRBD1 agrees at 7 bases. CDR1 MNHNY and CDR2 SVGAGI come from the germline V gene (reference sequence). The CDR3 spans 15 residues. The J segment lost 3 bases and the V segment lost 5 bases, leaving 9 bases of the junction unmatched. The CDR3 nucleotides are TGTGCCAGCAGTCGAATCGGGGACAGACACTATGGCTACACCTTC. Its protein product is CASSRIGDRHYGYTF.

This chain uses TRBV24-1 with TRBJ2-5, with D possibly matching TRBD2 (6 bases). Germline V lookup: CDR1 KGHDR, CDR2 SFDVKD. This CDR3 has 13 amino acids. V was pared by 3 bases and J by 4 bases, with 8 bases between. CDR3: CATSDAGTETQYF. The CDR3 DNA follows: TGTGCCACCAGTGATGCGGGGACAGAGACCCAGTACTTC.

This clone was seen more than once but under ten times. The chain carries TRBV5-1 and TRBJ2-5; tentatively, D is TRBD2 (7 bases). The V gene lost 0 bases and the J gene lost 7 bases, with 19 bases spanning the gap. Germline V gene lookup returns CDR1 SGHRS and CDR2 YFSETQ. The CDR3 runs to 16 residues. CDR3 protein: CASSLGFSGGGMTQYF. CDR3 in DNA: TGCGCCAGCAGCTTGGGTTTCTCTGGCGGGGGCATGACCCAGTACTTC.

The CDR3 coding sequence is TGTGCCAGCTCACCACCGCCCGCCCAAGAGACCCAGTACTTC. It encodes CASSPPPAQETQYF. The rearrangement joins TRBV18 to TRBJ2-5; no definite D call. This CDR3 is 14 amino acids long. Germline values: CDR1 KGHSH, CDR2 LQKENI. V lost 0 bases and J 1 base, leaving 6 bases between the germline ends.

V is TRBV5-1 and J is TRBJ1-2, with D perhaps TRBD1 (6 bases). CDR3 length: 15 amino acids. The germline V gene has CDR1 SGHRS and CDR2 YFSETQ. The V gene lost 3 bases and the J gene lost 5 bases, with 17 bases spanning the gap. The CDR3 here is CASSWGAGTEYGYTF. The CDR3 DNA follows: TGCGCCAGCAGCTGGGGGGCAGGAACTGAGTATGGCTACACCTTC.